These 20 T cell receptor beta chains came from one sample sequenced in a study of identical twins. TCRdb ran MiXCR on the 5' RACE reads and lists one entry per CDR3 protein. The table has approximately 500,000 distinct CDR3 sequences, 12% to 15% seen once. These data also featured in a second study, about yellow fever vaccine responses in identical twins.

Sequenced input: CD4+ T cells sorted from blood. All receptors come from a woman between 18 and 29 years old in good health.

The chain employs TRBV5-1 and TRBJ2-3; possible D gene TRBD1, 6 bases. This CDR3 has 17 amino acids. Germline V lookup: CDR1 SGHRS, CDR2 YFSETQ. Trimming cost V 0 bases and J 2 bases, with 16 bases left between them. CDR3 sequence: CASSLGVQGTYTDTQYF. The DNA for the CDR3 is TGCGCCAGCAGCTTGGGGGTCCAGGGGACCTACACAGATACGCAGTATTTT.

V is TRBV18 and J is TRBJ1-2, with TRBD1 as a possible D gene (6 bases). From germline, CDR1 is KGHSH and CDR2 LQKENI. V dropped 1 base and J dropped 3 bases, with 15 bases sitting between them. This CDR3 contains 16 residues. As DNA, the CDR3 is TGTGCCAGCTCACCACAGCCGTCATACAGGGACTATGGCTACACCTTC. Translated: CASSPQPSYRDYGYTF.

The chain is built from TRBV11-2 and TRBJ2-1; D is uncertain. The CDR3 consists of 14 residues. From germline, CDR1 is SGHAT and CDR2 FQNNGV. The V end was cut by 0 bases, the J end by 10 bases, with 13 bases between. CDR3 bases: TGTGCCAGCAGCTTAGATCCGTGGAGAAACGAGCAGTTCTTC. Translating it yields CASSLDPWRNEQFF.

The chain is built from TRBV24-1 and TRBJ2-1, with 10 nucleotides matching TRBD2. Trimming took 4 bases from V and 5 from J; bases not matched to a gene: 7. The CDR3 spans 16 residues. Germline V gene sequence: CDR1 KGHDR, CDR2 SFDVKD. The CDR3 sequence is CATSDPGLAAHNEQFF. The CDR3 DNA is TGTGCCACCAGTGACCCCGGACTAGCGGCCCACAATGAGCAGTTCTTC.

This clonotype was seen a few times. The chain carries TRBV5-1 and TRBJ2-7; 7 bases are shared with TRBD2. This CDR3 spans 17 amino acids. With 4 bases clipped from V and 2 bases from J, the junction kept 15 bases outside the gene matches. Germline-derived CDR1 and CDR2 are SGHRS and YFSETQ. The CDR3 spells CASSLGMSSGRAYEQYF. CDR3 coding DNA: TGCGCCAGCAGCCTCGGCATGAGTAGTGGGAGGGCCTACGAGCAGTACTTC.

In its sample, this clonotype was seen a few times. J is TRBJ2-2 and V is TRBV7-8; 9 nucleotides match TRBD1. The CDR3 totals 17 residues. CDR1 and CDR2 (germline): SGHVS, FQNEAQ. With V trimmed by 3 bases and J by 1 base, 6 bases remained unmatched. Written as DNA, the CDR3 is TGTGCCAGCAGCTTGGCCGGGACAGGGCTGAACACCGGGGAGCTGTTTTTT. Translation: CASSLAGTGLNTGELFF.

This clonotype has just a few counts. The chain couples TRBV5-1 to TRBJ2-1; TRBD1 matches at 7 bases. Germline CDR1 is SGHRS and CDR2 is YFSETQ. The CDR3 loop spans 14 amino acids. With V trimmed by 0 bases and J by 7 bases, 4 bases remained unmatched. DNA for the CDR3: TGCGCCAGCAGCTTGGGAGGGACAGCTAATGAGCAGTTCTTC. Translating it yields CASSLGGTANEQFF.

The rearrangement links TRBV5-1 to TRBJ2-1, with TRBD1 as a possible D gene (5 bases). V dropped 5 bases and J dropped 3 bases, with 9 bases sitting between them. The CDR3 loop spans 13 amino acids. The germline gives CDR1 SGHRS, CDR2 YFSETQ. The CDR3 DNA is TGCGCCAGCAGACTCGACAGCTACAATGAGCAGTTCTTC. This translates into CASRLDSYNEQFF.

The chain has TRBV12-3 or TRBV12-4 and TRBJ2-1; 11 nucleotides match TRBD2. The CDR3 contains 16 residues. The J segment lost 1 base and the V segment lost 6 bases, leaving 5 bases of the junction unmatched. For the CDR3, the DNA is TGTGCCAGCAGATCCCTAGCGGGGGGATCCTACAATGAGCAGTTCTTC. Its translation: CASRSLAGGSYNEQFF.

This clonotype was counted ten times or more. This chain joins TRBV5-1 and TRBJ2-1; 14 bases match TRBD2. The junction had 8 bases not matched to a gene; V was cut back by 1 base and J by 8 bases. The length of the CDR3 is 17 residues. Germline V gene lookup returns CDR1 SGHRS and CDR2 YFSETQ. This chain's CDR3 is CASSLRAGLAGEDEQFF. The CDR3 DNA follows: TGCGCCAGCAGCTTGAGGGCGGGACTAGCGGGAGAGGATGAGCAGTTCTTC.

This clonotype occurred many times. The chain couples TRBV28 to TRBJ2-3, with D hard to call. Between the trimmed V and J ends, which lost 8 bases and 3 bases, there was a span of 9 bases. Germline V gives CDR1 MDHEN, CDR2 SYDVKM. The CDR3 extends over 12 amino acids. The CDR3 nucleotides are TGTGCCAGCCAGGCTTGGACAGATACGCAGTATTTT. This translates into CASQAWTDTQYF.

The chain couples TRBV12-3 or TRBV12-4 to TRBJ1-2, with unresolved D. With 3 bases removed from V and 7 bases from J, the gap between germline ends came to 9 bases. The CDR3 covers 12 residues. The CDR3 sequence is CASSFRESGYTF. The CDR3 region has the DNA TGTGCCAGCAGTTTTAGGGAGTCTGGCTACACCTTC.

The genes are TRBV20-1 and TRBJ2-3; D unresolved. Per germline, CDR1 DFQATT and CDR2 SNEGSKA (reference sequence). Trimming stripped 3 bases from V and 4 bases from J, with 11 bases between. The CDR3 extends over 13 amino acids. The CDR3 DNA reads as TGCAGTGCTAGCGGCCCAACCCCAGATACGCAGTATTTT. It encodes CSASGPTPDTQYF.

In its sample, this clonotype was seen many times. The CDR3 bases are TGTGCCAGCAGTTTAGTAGGGACAGGGGGCTTAGATACGCAGTATTTT. Its protein is CASSLVGTGGLDTQYF. This chain links TRBV12-3 or TRBV12-4 with TRBJ2-3; 12 bases are shared with TRBD1. The CDR3 length is 16 residues. J lost 5 bases, V lost 1 base, and 4 bases had no gene match.

The V call is TRBV7-9, the J call TRBJ2-7, with TRBD1 identical over 7 bases. With 5 bases clipped from V and 2 bases from J, the junction kept 6 bases outside the gene matches. CDR3 length: 14 amino acids. Germline CDR1 reads SEHNR; CDR2 reads FQNEAQ (reference sequence). The CDR3 sequence: CASSKNGQAYEQYF. The DNA of the CDR3 is TGTGCCAGCAGCAAAAACGGACAGGCCTACGAGCAGTACTTC.

This chain uses TRBV12-3 or TRBV12-4 with TRBJ2-7, with TRBD1 identical over 10 bases. CDR3 length: 15 residues. The ends lost 5 bases at V and 2 bases at J; junction bases unmatched: 6. This CDR3 is CASSITGTGAYEQYF. CDR3 coding DNA: TGTGCCAGCAGTATCACCGGGACAGGGGCCTACGAGCAGTACTTC.

This rearrangement joins TRBV4-2 to TRBJ2-5; TRBD1 matches 7 bases. Germline CDR1 LGHNA, CDR2 YNFKEQ. Trimming took 0 bases from V and 5 from J; bases not matched to a gene: 6. The CDR3 is 15 residues long. CDR3 in amino acids: CASSQDDRAEETQYF. The CDR3 coding sequence is TGTGCCAGCAGCCAAGACGACAGGGCGGAGGAGACCCAGTACTTC.

The chain joins TRBV14 to TRBJ2-1; D gene uncertain. Trimming took off 5 bases at V and 6 bases at J, with 11 bases between the two ends. The CDR3 spans 13 residues. CDR1 and CDR2 (germline): SGHDN, FVKESK. This CDR3 reads CASSDGSRNEQFF. The CDR3 DNA sequence: TGTGCCAGCAGCGACGGATCCCGCAATGAGCAGTTCTTC.

This clonotype was seen a handful of times. The chain recombines TRBV7-9 with TRBJ1-1, with 10 bases lining up with TRBD1. V trimming: 4 bases; J trimming: 2 bases; junction bases outside the gene matches: 10. CDR1 SEHNR and CDR2 FQNEAQ come from the germline V gene (reference sequence). The CDR3 runs to 17 residues. CDR3 nucleotide sequence: TGTGCCAGCAGCTCTCGACAGGGGGCGCCTTTAAACACTGAAGCTTTCTTT. Amino acids: CASSSRQGAPLNTEAFF.

The chain joins TRBV10-3 to TRBJ2-2; 10 positions match TRBD2. There are 16 residues in the CDR3. Per the germline V gene, CDR1 is ENHRY and CDR2 is SYGVKD. V was pared by 4 bases and J by 0 bases, with 2 bases of the junction left unmatched. CDR3 region: CAISATSGANTGELFF. CDR3 DNA: TGTGCCATCAGTGCCACTAGCGGGGCGAACACCGGGGAGCTGTTTTTT.